This passage covers 16 T cell receptor beta chains from one sample sequenced in a study of naive and memory T cell subsets. Ligated cDNA underwent four rounds of PCR with nested alpha and beta constant region primers and SP2. TCRdb ran MiXCR on the 5' RACE reads and lists one entry per CDR3 protein. The repertoire holds about 62,000 distinct CDR3 sequences, 6.5% to 9% seen once, with 15% to 20% in the top ten. The library had UMIs added by 3' ligation of an oligonucleotide to TCR cDNA. These receptor sequences come from a female donor in good health.

This clonotype is judged medium-sized (0.01 to 0.1%). V and J are TRBV3-1 and TRBJ1-2, with D tentatively TRBD1 (6 bases). From germline, CDR1 is LGHDT and CDR2 YNNKEL (reference sequence). This CDR3 has 15 residues. V dropped 4 bases and J dropped 0 bases, with 12 bases sitting between them. CDR3 sequence reads: CASSPLWTANYGYTF. CDR3 sequence (DNA): TGTGCCAGCAGCCCTCTGTGGACAGCTAACTATGGCTACACCTTC.

This clonotype was detected ten times or more. The rearrangement joins TRBV28 to TRBJ2-7; TRBD1 matches at 9 bases. Trimming cost V 6 bases and J 6 bases; bases outside gene matches: 9. This CDR3 is 14 amino acids long. Germline assignment: CDR1 MDHEN and CDR2 SYDVKM. The CDR3 loop reads CASRPQGQGPEQYF. The DNA of the CDR3 is TGTGCCAGCAGACCTCAGGGACAGGGCCCCGAGCAGTACTTC.

This clonotype was picked up a small number of times. The chain uses TRBV7-9 and TRBJ1-1; 7 bases align to TRBD1. Germline CDR1 and CDR2: SEHNR and FQNEAQ (reference sequence). The V segment lost 3 bases and the J segment 1 base; nucleotides outside the gene matches: 8. The CDR3 contains 16 residues. The CDR3 coding sequence is TGTGCCAGCAGCTTTAGGGGACAGATTAGGAACACTGAAGCTTTCTTT. It yields the protein CASSFRGQIRNTEAFF.

This clonotype was seen only a few times. The gene calls are TRBV6-5 and TRBJ2-7, with 13 bases lining up with TRBD2. V shed 11 bases and J 4 bases; nucleotides not matched to a gene: 8. The CDR3 consists of 14 residues. Germline CDR1 reads MNHEY; CDR2 reads SVGAGI. The chain's CDR3 is CAAGTSGNLYEQYF. CDR3 sequence (DNA): TGTGCCGCGGGGACTAGCGGGAATCTTTACGAGCAGTACTTC.

This clonotype was counted between two and nine times. This chain joins TRBV5-4 and TRBJ2-2, with D possibly called TRBD1 or TRBD2 (6 bases each). V lost 4 bases and J 1 base, leaving 17 bases between the germline ends. The CDR3 is 17 amino acids. CDR1 SGHNT and CDR2 YYREEE come from the germline V gene (reference sequence). Here the CDR3 DNA reads TGTGCCAGCAGCCCGTCGTTCGCGGGACAGAACACCGGGGAGCTGTTTTTT. Protein product: CASSPSFAGQNTGELFF.

This clonotype was seen repeatedly, ten times or more. The gene calls are TRBV29-1 and TRBJ1-1; 7 nucleotides align to TRBD1. Germline-derived CDR1 and CDR2 are SQVTM and ANQGSEA. Trimming at V came to 5 bases and at J to 4 bases, leaving 10 bases not matched to a gene. This CDR3 has 14 residues. For the CDR3, the DNA is TGCAGCGTTCCGATACAGGGGTTAGGCACTGAAGCTTTCTTT. Amino acids: CSVPIQGLGTEAFF.

This clonotype came up once. The chain uses TRBV27 and TRBJ1-2; weak D call: TRBD1 (6 bases). The CDR3 totals 15 residues. Germline V gives CDR1 MNHEY, CDR2 SMNVEV (reference sequence). V was cut by 5 bases and J by 5 bases, with 18 bases left in between. CDR3 protein: CASSHPGQSWYGYTF. CDR3 DNA sequence: TGTGCCAGCAGTCATCCCGGACAGTCTTGGTATGGCTACACCTTC.

This clonotype was found a few times. This chain connects TRBV7-2 to TRBJ2-5; 7 bases are a match to TRBD1. With 0 bases clipped from V and 5 bases from J, the junction kept 6 bases outside the gene matches. From germline, CDR1 is SGHTA and CDR2 FQGNSA. The CDR3 is 15 amino acids. The CDR3 here is CASSLAGTAGETQYF. DNA for the CDR3: TGTGCCAGCAGCTTAGCCGGGACAGCAGGGGAGACCCAGTACTTC.

This rearrangement joins TRBV5-1 to TRBJ2-7, with D perhaps given as TRBD1 or TRBD2 (5 bases each). V shed 4 bases and J shed 5 bases, with 22 bases lying between them. Germline V gives CDR1 SGHRS, CDR2 YFSETQ. The CDR3 runs to 16 residues. CDR3 DNA sequence: TGCGCCAGCAGCCCCGGGGTAGCACCGACAGTCGACGAGCAGTACTTC. Its translation: CASSPGVAPTVDEQYF. Variable domain in full (rest from reference TRBV5-1 and TRBJ2-7): KAGVTQTPRYLIKTRGQQVTLSCSPISGHRSVSWYQQTPGQGLQFLFEYFSETQRNKGNFPGRFSGRQFSNSRSEMNVSTLELGDSALYLCASSPGVAPTVDEQYFGPGTRLTVT.

This clonotype was seen at least ten times. The V and J genes are TRBV9 and TRBJ1-5; D is perhaps TRBD1 (5 bases). CDR1 is SGDLS and CDR2 is YYNGEE in the germline V gene. The CDR3 is 15 amino acids. Trimming cost V 3 bases and J 6 bases, with 16 bases left between them. The CDR3 loop is CASSETDRISQPQHF. CDR3 nucleotide sequence: TGTGCCAGCAGCGAGACAGATAGGATTAGTCAGCCCCAGCATTTT.

This clonotype was counted ten times or more. The chain joins TRBV6-6 to TRBJ1-1; no reliable D call. V gave up 2 bases and J gave up 1 base, with 8 bases separating them. Looked up from germline, CDR1 is MNHNY and CDR2 is SVGAGI (reference sequence). CDR3 length: 14 amino acids. Here the CDR3 reads CASSYPRENTEAFF. The CDR3 coding sequence is TGTGCCAGCAGTTACCCCCGCGAGAACACTGAAGCTTTCTTT.

The V gene is TRBV12-3 or TRBV12-4, the J gene TRBJ2-1; D may be TRBD2 (5 bases). The length of the CDR3 is 15 residues. V was pared by 5 bases and J by 7 bases, with 18 bases between. The CDR3: CASSNGVLTGNEQFF. CDR3 DNA: TGTGCCAGCAGTAACGGGGTCCTAACCGGGAATGAGCAGTTCTTC.

The chain has TRBV5-1 and TRBJ1-5, with a tentative D call TRBD1 (5 bases). V lost 4 bases and J lost 4, with 15 bases in between. This CDR3 region has 15 residues. CDR1 and CDR2 (germline): SGHRS, YFSETQ. The CDR3 spells CASSPQGLGNQPQHF. The CDR3 DNA sequence: TGCGCCAGCAGCCCCCAGGGACTCGGTAATCAGCCCCAGCATTTT.

V and J are TRBV6-5 and TRBJ2-7; 11 bases match TRBD1. From germline, CDR1 is MNHEY and CDR2 SVGAGI. There are 14 residues in the CDR3. V was pared by 2 bases and J by 5 bases, with 2 bases of the junction left unmatched. CDR3 coding DNA: TGTGCCAGCAGTTACGGGACAGGGGGTCACGAGCAGTACTTC. It yields the protein CASSYGTGGHEQYF.

This clonotype was seen more than once but under ten times. The V and J genes are TRBV27 and TRBJ1-2; no clear D gene. Deletions cut 3 bases from V and 2 bases from J, with 10 bases between. Germline values: CDR1 MNHEY, CDR2 SMNVEV (reference sequence). The CDR3 extends over 14 amino acids. The DNA for the CDR3 is TGTGCCAGCAGTTTCGGACTACGCAACTATGGCTACACCTTC. Encoded protein: CASSFGLRNYGYTF.

This clonotype was found a few times. The rearrangement joins TRBV29-1 to TRBJ2-3; no definite D call. Germline V gene lookup returns CDR1 SQVTM and CDR2 ANQGSEA. V was shortened by 5 bases and J by 6 bases, with 18 bases between the two germline ends. The CDR3 consists of 14 residues. The DNA for the CDR3 is TGCAGCGTTCAGACACGGAACCTTGCGGATACGCAGTATTTT. This encodes CSVQTRNLADTQYF.